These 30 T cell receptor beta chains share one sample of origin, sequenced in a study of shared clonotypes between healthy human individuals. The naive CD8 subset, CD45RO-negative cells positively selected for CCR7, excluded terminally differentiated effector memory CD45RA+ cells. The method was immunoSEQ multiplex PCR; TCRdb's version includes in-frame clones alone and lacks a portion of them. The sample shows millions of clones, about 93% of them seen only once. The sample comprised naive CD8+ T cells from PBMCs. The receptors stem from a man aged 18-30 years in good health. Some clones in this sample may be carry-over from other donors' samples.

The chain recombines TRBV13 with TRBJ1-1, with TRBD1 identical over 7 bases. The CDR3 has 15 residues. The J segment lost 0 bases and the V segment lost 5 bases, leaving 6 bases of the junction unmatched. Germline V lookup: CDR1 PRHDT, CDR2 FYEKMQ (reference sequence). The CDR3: CASSDRGTVNTEAFF. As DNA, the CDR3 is TGTGCCAGCAGCGACCGCGGGACAGTGAACACTGAAGCTTTCTTT.

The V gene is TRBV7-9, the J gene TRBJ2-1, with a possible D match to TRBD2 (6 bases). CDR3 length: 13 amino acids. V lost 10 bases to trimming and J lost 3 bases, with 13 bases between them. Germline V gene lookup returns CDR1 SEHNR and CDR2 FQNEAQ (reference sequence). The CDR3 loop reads CAITGTDYNEQFF. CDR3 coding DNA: TGTGCCATCACCGGGACTGACTACAATGAGCAGTTCTTC.

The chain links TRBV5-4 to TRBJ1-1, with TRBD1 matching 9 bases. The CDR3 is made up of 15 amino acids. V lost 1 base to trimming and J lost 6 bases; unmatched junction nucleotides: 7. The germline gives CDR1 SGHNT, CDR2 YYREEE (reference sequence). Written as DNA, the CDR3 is TGTGCCAGCAGCTTGTTGACAGGGGGAGAAGCTGAAGCTTTCTTT. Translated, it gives CASSLLTGGEAEAFF.

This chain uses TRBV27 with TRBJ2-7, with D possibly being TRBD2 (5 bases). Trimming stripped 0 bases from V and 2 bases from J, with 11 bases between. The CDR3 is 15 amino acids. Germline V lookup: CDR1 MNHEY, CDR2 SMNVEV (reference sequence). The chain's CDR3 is CASSLSSGSTYEQYF. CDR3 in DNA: TGTGCCAGCAGTTTATCGAGCGGAAGCACCTACGAGCAGTACTTC.

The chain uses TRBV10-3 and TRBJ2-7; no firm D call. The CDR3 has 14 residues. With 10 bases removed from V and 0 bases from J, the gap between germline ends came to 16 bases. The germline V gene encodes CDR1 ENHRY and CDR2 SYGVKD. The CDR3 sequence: CASRAGRSSYEQYF. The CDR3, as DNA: TGTGCCAGTCGAGCAGGCAGGTCCTCCTACGAGCAGTACTTC.

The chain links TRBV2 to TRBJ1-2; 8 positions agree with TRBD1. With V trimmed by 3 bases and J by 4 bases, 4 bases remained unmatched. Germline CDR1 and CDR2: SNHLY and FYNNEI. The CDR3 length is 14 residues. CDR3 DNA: TGTGCCAGCAGTGACAGGGGGCTCGGCTATGGCTACACCTTC. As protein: CASSDRGLGYGYTF.

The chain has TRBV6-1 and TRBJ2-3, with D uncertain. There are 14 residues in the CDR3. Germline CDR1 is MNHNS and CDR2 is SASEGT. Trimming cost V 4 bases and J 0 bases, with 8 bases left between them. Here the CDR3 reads CASSVWLSTDTQYF. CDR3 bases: TGTGCCAGCAGTGTTTGGCTCAGCACAGATACGCAGTATTTT.

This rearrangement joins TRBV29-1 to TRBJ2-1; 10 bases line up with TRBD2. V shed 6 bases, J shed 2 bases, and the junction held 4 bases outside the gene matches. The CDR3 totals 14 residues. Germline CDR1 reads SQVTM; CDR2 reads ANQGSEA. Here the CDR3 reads CSVLAGVAYNEQFF. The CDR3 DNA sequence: TGCAGCGTCCTAGCGGGAGTCGCCTACAATGAGCAGTTCTTC.

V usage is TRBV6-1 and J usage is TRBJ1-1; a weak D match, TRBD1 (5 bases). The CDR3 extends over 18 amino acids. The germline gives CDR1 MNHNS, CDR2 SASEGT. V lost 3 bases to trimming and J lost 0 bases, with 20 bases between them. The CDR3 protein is CASSDPTFSGRVNTEAFF. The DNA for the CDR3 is TGTGCCAGCAGTGATCCCACCTTTTCGGGCAGGGTGAACACTGAAGCTTTCTTT.

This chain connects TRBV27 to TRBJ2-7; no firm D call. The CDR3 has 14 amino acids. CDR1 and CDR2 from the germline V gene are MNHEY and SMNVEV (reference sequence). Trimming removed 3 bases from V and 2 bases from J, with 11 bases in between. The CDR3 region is CASSFGPETYEQYF. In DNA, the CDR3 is TGTGCCAGCAGTTTTGGACCCGAGACCTACGAGCAGTACTTC.

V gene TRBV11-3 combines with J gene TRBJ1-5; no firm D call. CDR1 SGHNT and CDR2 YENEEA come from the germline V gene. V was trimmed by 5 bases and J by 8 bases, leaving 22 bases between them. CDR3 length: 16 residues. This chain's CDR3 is CASSQMYGQMEEPQHF. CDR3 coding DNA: TGTGCCAGCAGCCAAATGTATGGGCAGATGGAGGAGCCCCAGCATTTT. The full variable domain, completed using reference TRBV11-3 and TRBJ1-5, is EAGVVQSPRYKIIEKKQPVAFWCNPISGHNTLYWYLQNLGQGPELLIRYENEEAVDDSQLPKDRFSAERLKGVDSTLKIQPAELGDSAVYLCASSQMYGQMEEPQHFGDGTRLSIL.

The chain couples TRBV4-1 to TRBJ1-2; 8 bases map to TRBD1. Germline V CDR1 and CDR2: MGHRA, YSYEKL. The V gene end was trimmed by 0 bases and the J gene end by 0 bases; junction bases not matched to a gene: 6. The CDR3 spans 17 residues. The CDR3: CASSQEDRVEANYGYTF. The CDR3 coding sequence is TGCGCCAGCAGCCAAGAGGACAGGGTGGAGGCTAACTATGGCTACACCTTC.

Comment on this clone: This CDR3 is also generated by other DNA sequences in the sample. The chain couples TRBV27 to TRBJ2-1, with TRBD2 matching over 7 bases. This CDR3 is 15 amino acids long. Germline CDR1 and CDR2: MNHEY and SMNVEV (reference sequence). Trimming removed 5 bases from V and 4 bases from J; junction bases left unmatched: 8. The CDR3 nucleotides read TGTGCCAGCAGTCCCCTGGCGGGAGCTTACAATGAGCAGTTCTTC. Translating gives CASSPLAGAYNEQFF.

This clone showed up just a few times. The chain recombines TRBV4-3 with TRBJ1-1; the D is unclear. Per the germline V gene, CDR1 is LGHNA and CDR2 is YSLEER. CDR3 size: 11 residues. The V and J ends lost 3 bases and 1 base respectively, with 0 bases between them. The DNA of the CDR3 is TGCGCCAGCAGCCAGAACACTGAAGCTTTCTTT. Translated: CASSQNTEAFF.

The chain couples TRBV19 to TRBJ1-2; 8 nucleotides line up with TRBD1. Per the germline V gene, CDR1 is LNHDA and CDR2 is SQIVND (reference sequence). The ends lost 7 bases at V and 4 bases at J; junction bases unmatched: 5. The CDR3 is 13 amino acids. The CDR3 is CASTNRGGYGYTF. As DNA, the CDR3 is TGTGCCAGTACCAACAGGGGGGGCTATGGCTACACCTTC.

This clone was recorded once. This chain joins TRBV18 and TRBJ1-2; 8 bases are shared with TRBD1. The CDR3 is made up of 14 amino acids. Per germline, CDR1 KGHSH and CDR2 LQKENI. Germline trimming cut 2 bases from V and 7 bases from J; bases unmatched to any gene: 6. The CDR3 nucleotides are TGTGCCAGCTCACCAGACAGGGGTTCCCTTGGCTACACCTTC. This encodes CASSPDRGSLGYTF.

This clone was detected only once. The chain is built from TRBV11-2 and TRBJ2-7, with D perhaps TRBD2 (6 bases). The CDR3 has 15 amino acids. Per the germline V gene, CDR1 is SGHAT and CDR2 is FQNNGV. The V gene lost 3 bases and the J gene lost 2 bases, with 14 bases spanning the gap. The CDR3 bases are TGTGCCAGCAGCTTGGGTCCCGGGACTCCCTACGAGCAGTACTTC. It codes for CASSLGPGTPYEQYF.

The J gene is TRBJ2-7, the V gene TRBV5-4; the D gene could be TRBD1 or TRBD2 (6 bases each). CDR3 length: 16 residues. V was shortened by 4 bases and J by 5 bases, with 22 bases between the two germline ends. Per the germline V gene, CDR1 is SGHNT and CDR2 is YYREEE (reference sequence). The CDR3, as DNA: TGTGCCAGCAGCCCAGGACGGGGGCTCCGCCTGGACGAGCAGTACTTC. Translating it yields CASSPGRGLRLDEQYF. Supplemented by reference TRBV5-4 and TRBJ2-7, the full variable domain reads ETGVTQSPTHLIKTRGQQVTLRCSSQSGHNTVSWYQQALGQGPQFIFQYYREEENGRGNFPPRFSGLQFPNYSSELNVNALELDDSALYLCASSPGRGLRLDEQYFGPGTRLTVT.

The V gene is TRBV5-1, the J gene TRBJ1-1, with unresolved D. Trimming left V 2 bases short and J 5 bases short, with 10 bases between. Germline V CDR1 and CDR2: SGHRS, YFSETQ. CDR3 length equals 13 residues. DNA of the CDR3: TGCGCCAGCAGCTTCGGTGGAGAGACTGAAGCTTTCTTT. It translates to CASSFGGETEAFF.

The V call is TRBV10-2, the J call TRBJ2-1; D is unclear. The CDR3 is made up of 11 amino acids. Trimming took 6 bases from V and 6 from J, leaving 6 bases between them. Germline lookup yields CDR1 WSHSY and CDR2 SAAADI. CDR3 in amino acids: CASRGANEQFF. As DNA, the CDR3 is TGCGCCAGCAGGGGCGCCAATGAGCAGTTCTTC.

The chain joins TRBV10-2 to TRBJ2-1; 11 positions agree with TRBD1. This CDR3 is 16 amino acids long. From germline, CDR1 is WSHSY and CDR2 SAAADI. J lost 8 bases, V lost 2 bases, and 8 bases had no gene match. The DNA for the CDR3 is TGCGCCAGCAGTGAGAGGCTCGGACAGGGGGCCTATGAGCAGTTCTTC. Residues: CASSERLGQGAYEQFF.

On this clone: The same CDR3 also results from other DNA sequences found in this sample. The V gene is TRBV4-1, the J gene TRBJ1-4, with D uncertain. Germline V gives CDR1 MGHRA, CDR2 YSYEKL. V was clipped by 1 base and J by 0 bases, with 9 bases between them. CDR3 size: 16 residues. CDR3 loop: CASSQVTPATNEKLFF. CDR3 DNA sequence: TGCGCCAGCAGCCAAGTAACACCTGCAACTAATGAAAAACTGTTTTTT.

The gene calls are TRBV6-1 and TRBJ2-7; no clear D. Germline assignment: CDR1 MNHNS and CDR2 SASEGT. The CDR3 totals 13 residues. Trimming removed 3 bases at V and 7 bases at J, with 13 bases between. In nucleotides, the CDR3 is TGTGCCAGCAGTGACGGCCAGCCGTTGGAGCAGTACTTC. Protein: CASSDGQPLEQYF.

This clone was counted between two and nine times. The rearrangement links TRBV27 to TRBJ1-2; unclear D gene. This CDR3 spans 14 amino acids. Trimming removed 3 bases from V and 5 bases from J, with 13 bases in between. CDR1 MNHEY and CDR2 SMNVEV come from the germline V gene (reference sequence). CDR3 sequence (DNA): TGTGCCAGCAGTTTGGGTAGGGTAGGATATGGCTACACCTTC. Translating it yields CASSLGRVGYGYTF.

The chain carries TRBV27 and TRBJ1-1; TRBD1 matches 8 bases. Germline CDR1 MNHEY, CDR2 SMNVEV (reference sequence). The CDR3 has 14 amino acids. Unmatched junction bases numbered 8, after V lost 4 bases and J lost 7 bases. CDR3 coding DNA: TGTGCCAGCAGTTCCCGGGACAGGTACAGTGAAGCTTTCTTT. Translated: CASSSRDRYSEAFF.

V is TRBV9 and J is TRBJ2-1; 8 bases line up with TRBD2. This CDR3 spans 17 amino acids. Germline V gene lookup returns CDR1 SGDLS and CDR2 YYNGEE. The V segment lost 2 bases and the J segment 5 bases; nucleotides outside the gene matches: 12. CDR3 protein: CASSVTMNGTSHNEQFF. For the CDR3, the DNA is TGTGCCAGCAGCGTGACAATGAACGGGACTAGTCACAATGAGCAGTTCTTC.

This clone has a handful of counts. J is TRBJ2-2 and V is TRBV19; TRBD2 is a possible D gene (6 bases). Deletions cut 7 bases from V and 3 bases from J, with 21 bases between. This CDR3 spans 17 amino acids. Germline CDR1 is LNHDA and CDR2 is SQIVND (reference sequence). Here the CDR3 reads CASTPDPPLAYTGELFF. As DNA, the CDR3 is TGTGCCAGTACCCCTGACCCCCCCCTAGCGTACACCGGGGAGCTGTTTTTT.

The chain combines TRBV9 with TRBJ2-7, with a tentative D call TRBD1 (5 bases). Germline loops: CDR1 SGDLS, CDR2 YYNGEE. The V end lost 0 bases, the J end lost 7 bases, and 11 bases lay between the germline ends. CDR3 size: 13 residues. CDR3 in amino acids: CASSVDQGWEQYF. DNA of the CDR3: TGTGCCAGCAGCGTAGATCAGGGCTGGGAGCAGTACTTC. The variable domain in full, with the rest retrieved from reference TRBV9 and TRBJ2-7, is DSGVTQTPKHLITATGQRVTLRCSPRSGDLSVYWYQQSLDQGLQFLIQYYNGEERAKGNILERFSAQQFPDLHSELNLSSLELGDSALYFCASSVDQGWEQYFGPGTRLTVT.

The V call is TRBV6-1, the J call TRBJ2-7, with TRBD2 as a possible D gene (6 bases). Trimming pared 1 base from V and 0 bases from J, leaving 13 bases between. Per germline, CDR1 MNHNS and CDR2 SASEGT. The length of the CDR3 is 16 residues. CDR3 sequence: CASSEGSGDSSYEQYF. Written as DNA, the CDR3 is TGTGCCAGCAGTGAAGGATCGGGAGACAGCTCCTACGAGCAGTACTTC.

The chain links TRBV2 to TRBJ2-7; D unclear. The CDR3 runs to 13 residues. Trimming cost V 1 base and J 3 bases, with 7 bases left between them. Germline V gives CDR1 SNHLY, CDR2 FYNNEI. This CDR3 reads CASSEGVGYEQYF. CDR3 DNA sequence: TGTGCCAGCAGTGAAGGGGTGGGCTACGAGCAGTACTTC.